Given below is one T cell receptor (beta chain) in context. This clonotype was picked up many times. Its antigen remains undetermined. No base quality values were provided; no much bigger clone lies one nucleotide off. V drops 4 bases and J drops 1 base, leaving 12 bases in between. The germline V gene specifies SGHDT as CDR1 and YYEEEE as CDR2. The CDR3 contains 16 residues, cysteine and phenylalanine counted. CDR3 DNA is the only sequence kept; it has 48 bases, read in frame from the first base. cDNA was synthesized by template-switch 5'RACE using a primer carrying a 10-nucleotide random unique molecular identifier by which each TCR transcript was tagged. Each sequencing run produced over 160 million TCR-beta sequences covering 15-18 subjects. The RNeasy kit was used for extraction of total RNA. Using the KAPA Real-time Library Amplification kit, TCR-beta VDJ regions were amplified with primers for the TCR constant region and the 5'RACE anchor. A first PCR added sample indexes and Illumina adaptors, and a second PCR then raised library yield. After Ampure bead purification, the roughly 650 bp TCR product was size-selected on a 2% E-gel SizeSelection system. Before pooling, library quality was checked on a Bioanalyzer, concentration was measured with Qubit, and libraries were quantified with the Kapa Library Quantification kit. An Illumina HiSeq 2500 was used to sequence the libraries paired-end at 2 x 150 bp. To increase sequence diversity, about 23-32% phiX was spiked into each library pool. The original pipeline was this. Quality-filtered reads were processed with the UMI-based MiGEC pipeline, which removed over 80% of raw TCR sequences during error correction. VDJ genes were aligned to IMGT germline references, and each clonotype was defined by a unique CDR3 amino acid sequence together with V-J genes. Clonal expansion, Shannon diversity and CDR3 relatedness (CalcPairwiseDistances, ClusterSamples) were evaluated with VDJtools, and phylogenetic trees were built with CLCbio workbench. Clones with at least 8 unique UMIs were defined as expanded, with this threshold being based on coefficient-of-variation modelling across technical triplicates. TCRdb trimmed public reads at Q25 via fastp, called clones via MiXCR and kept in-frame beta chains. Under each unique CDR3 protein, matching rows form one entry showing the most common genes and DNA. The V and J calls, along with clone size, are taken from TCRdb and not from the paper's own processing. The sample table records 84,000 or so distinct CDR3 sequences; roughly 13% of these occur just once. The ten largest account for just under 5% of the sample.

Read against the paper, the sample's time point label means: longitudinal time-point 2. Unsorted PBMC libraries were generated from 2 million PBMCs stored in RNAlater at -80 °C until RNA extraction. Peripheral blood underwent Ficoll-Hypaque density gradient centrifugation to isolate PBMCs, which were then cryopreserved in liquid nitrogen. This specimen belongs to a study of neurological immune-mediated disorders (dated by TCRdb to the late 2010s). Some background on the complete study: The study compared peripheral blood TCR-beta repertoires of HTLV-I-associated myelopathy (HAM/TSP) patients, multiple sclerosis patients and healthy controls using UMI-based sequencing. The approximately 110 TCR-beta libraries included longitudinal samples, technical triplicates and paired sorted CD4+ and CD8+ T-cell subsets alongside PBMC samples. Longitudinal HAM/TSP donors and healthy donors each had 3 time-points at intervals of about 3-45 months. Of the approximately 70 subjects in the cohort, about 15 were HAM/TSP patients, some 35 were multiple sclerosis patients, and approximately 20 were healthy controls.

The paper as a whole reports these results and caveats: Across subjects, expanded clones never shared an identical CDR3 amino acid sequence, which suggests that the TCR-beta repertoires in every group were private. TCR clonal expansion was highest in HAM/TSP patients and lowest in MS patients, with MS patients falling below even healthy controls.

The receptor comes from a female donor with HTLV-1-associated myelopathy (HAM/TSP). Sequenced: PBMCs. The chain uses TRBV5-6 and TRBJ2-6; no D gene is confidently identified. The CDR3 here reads CASSLDLSSGANVLTF. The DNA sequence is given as TGTGCCAGCAGCCTCGACCTAAGTTCTGGGGCCAACGTCCTGACTTTC.